Detailed here is one T cell receptor beta chain. This sample was taken from a study of T-cell memory formation after mild COVID-19. This CDR3 spans 12 amino acids. TCRdb itself ran the 5' RACE reads through MiXCR, one entry per CDR3 protein. Of around 300,000 distinct CDR3 sequences listed, about an eighth are singletons. The J gene is TRBJ1-5, the V gene TRBV21-1; the table's D call, TRBD1, was not checked against the DNA. TRBV21-1 is recorded as a pseudogene. Sample: PBMCs or a T cell subset sorted from them (not recorded which). The receptor was derived from a man aged 18 to 30 who had mild COVID-19 (a few samples of this study predate the infection). Cell type and time point are not known. This CDR3 reads CASATAPQPQHF. DNA of the CDR3: TGTGCCAGCGCGACTGCCCCTCAGCCCCAGCATTTT.